The rows below give T cell receptor beta chains drawn from one sample of a study of blood T cells in healthy people across ages. TCRdb called the 5' RACE reads again in MiXCR, with one record for every CDR3 protein. This table holds about 670,000 distinct CDR3 sequences, 40% to 50% found once. The specimen sequenced was blood. The receptor set was obtained from a man aged 80 or over in good health. The CDR3 runs from the conserved cysteine through the conserved F or W. D genes are given only for firm matches. Size values are once, few and many counts, or a class for expanded clones, and some rows have none.

few	TRBV20-1	TRBJ2-2	TRBD2	CSAPGTSRGGELFF	TGCAGTGCGCCCGGGACTAGCCGAGGCGGGGAGCTGTTTTTT
NA	TRBV28	TRBJ2-5	TRBD1	CASSSETGEVDKQYF	TGTGCCAGCAGTTCAGAGACAGGGGAGGTTGATAAGCAGTACTTC
NA	TRBV6-5	TRBJ1-1	NA	CASSSEVGEAFF	TGTGCCAGCAGCTCGGAGGTGGGTGAAGCTTTCTTT
NA	TRBV5-1	TRBJ2-2	NA	CASSSLVGDTGELFF	TGCGCCAGCAGCTCCTTGGTAGGGGACACCGGGGAGCTGTTTTTT
few	TRBV27	TRBJ1-1	NA	CASSLDSMYTEAFF	TGTGCCAGCAGTTTGGACAGCATGTACACTGAAGCTTTCTTT
NA	TRBV5-1	TRBJ2-5	NA	CASSVETNQETQYF	TGCGCCAGCAGCGTGGAGACAAACCAAGAGACCCAGTACTTC
many	TRBV14	TRBJ2-7	NA	CASSQDRLNEQYF	TGTGCCAGCAGCCAAGACCGACTGAACGAGCAGTACTTC
NA	TRBV6-2/TRBV6-3	TRBJ2-2	NA	CASSKVQANTGELFF	TGTGCCAGCAGTAAGGTACAGGCGAACACCGGGGAGCTGTTTTTT
once	TRBV20-1	TRBJ2-5	NA	CSAREYGGSQETQYF	TGCAGTGCTAGAGAGTATGGGGGGTCACAAGAGACCCAGTACTTC
many	TRBV7-2	TRBJ1-4	NA	CASSFRGGEKLFF	TGTGCCAGCAGCTTTCGAGGAGGTGAAAAACTGTTTTTT
few	TRBV9	TRBJ2-3	TRBD2	CASSSFLAGRLTDTQYF	TGTGCCAGCAGCTCCTTTCTAGCGGGGCGACTCACAGATACGCAGTATTTT
NA	TRBV7-8	TRBJ2-5	NA	CASSLQGPSYNEQYF	TGTGCCAGCAGCTTACAGGGGCCCTCCTACAATGAGCAGTACTTC
NA	TRBV24-1	TRBJ2-3	TRBD2	CATSDSGGRDTQYF	TGTGCCACCAGTGATTCGGGGGGGCGAGATACGCAGTATTTT
NA	TRBV5-1	TRBJ2-7	NA	CASIPGGTVTYEQYF	TGCGCCAGCATCCCCGGAGGGACGGTGACCTACGAGCAGTACTTC
few	TRBV11-2	TRBJ2-1	NA	CASSLGAGAYNEQFF	TGTGCCAGCAGCTTGGGTGCAGGGGCCTACAATGAGCAGTTCTTC
NA	TRBV28	TRBJ1-6	NA	CAGRRNSPDSPLHF	TGTGCCGGCAGACGTAATTCCCCAGATTCACCCCTCCACTTT
few	TRBV5-1	TRBJ1-2	NA	CASSLIPQNPLYGYTF	TGCGCCAGCAGCTTGATCCCGCAGAACCCGCTTTATGGCTACACCTTC
few	TRBV12-3/TRBV12-4	TRBJ2-4	TRBD1	CASRQTGGSSSIQYF	TGTGCCAGCAGACAGACAGGGGGATCGAGCTCCATTCAGTACTTC
NA	TRBV5-6	TRBJ1-1	NA	CASSLEGRWNTEAFF	TGTGCCAGCAGCTTGGAGGGACGTTGGAACACTGAAGCTTTCTTT
NA	TRBV25-1	TRBJ2-7	NA	CASSDRTASNNEQYF	TGTGCCAGCAGTGATCGCACCGCGTCCAACAATGAGCAGTACTTC
NA	TRBV4-3	TRBJ1-6	TRBD1	CASSQDPGGMDSPLHF	TGCGCCAGCAGCCAAGATCCAGGGGGAATGGATTCACCCCTCCACTTT
few	TRBV4-3	TRBJ2-1	TRBD2	CASSQDPGGSGRVNEQFF	TGCGCCAGCAGCCAAGATCCGGGTGGTAGCGGGAGAGTCAATGAGCAGTTCTTC
once	TRBV20-1	TRBJ2-7	TRBD1	CSADIYRGSYEQYF	TGCAGTGCCGACATATACAGGGGTTCCTACGAGCAGTACTTC
NA	TRBV6-4	TRBJ2-3	TRBD2	CASARRHSGRARDTQYF	TGTGCCAGCGCCCGGCGACATAGCGGGAGGGCCAGAGATACGCAGTATTTT
few	TRBV7-3	TRBJ2-5	TRBD2	CASSAYSGREETQYF	TGTGCCAGCAGCGCCTATAGCGGGAGGGAAGAGACCCAGTACTTC
NA	TRBV30	TRBJ2-7	NA	CAGSLPDQQYF	TGTGCCGGGAGTCTTCCCGACCAGCAGTACTTC
many	TRBV20-1	TRBJ2-4	TRBD1	CSARGQAKNIQYF	TGCAGTGCTAGGGGACAGGCCAAAAACATTCAGTACTTC
NA	TRBV6-2/TRBV6-3	TRBJ2-3	TRBD2	CASSWGWGGSTDTQYF	TGTGCCAGCAGTTGGGGTTGGGGGGGTAGCACAGATACGCAGTATTTT
NA	TRBV20-1	TRBJ2-4	TRBD2	CSARGKLAGDKNIQYF	TGCAGTGCTAGAGGCAAACTAGCGGGAGACAAAAACATTCAGTACTTC
NA	TRBV20-1	TRBJ2-7	TRBD2	CSARELGRESYEQYF	TGCAGTGCTAGAGAGTTGGGGAGGGAGTCCTACGAGCAGTACTTC
NA	TRBV5-1	TRBJ1-5	TRBD1	CASSPGTGGLEPQHF	TGCGCCAGCAGCCCAGGGACAGGGGGCCTTGAGCCCCAGCATTTT
NA	TRBV7-3	TRBJ2-5	NA	CASSLSPAAGQETQYF	TGTGCCAGCAGCTTATCCCCGGCGGCGGGCCAAGAGACCCAGTACTTC
few	TRBV30	TRBJ2-6	NA	CAWSRNSGANVLTF	TGTGCCTGGAGCCGAAACTCTGGGGCCAACGTCCTGACTTTC
many	TRBV5-1	TRBJ2-7	NA	CASSLASGGASYEQYF	TGCGCCAGCAGCTTGGCCTCAGGGGGGGCCTCCTACGAGCAGTACTTC
NA	TRBV12-3/TRBV12-4	TRBJ2-5	NA	CASSFKRETQYF	TGTGCCAGCAGCTTTAAAAGAGAGACCCAGTACTTC
NA	TRBV5-1	TRBJ2-3	TRBD2	CASSLASGSSDTQYF	TGCGCCAGCAGCTTGGCAAGCGGGAGCTCAGATACGCAGTATTTT
NA	TRBV30	TRBJ2-1	NA	CAWRVSGPSYNEQFF	TGTGCCTGGAGGGTCAGCGGGCCTTCCTACAATGAGCAGTTCTTC
few	TRBV5-1	TRBJ1-2	NA	CASSPSAGGRGYTF	TGCGCCAGCAGCCCTTCGGCGGGCGGCAGGGGCTACACCTTC
NA	TRBV24-1	TRBJ1-1	NA	CATGTTGNTEAFF	TGTGCCACCGGGACCACGGGGAACACTGAAGCTTTCTTT
NA	TRBV2	TRBJ1-5	TRBD1	CASRTGTGNQPQHF	TGTGCCAGCCGCACCGGGACAGGGAATCAGCCCCAGCATTTT
few	TRBV11-3	TRBJ1-1	TRBD1	CASRGQANTEAFF	TGTGCCAGCAGAGGACAGGCCAACACTGAAGCTTTCTTT
NA	TRBV6-2/TRBV6-3	TRBJ2-6	NA	CASSYEVTGANVLTF	TGTGCCAGCAGTTACGAGGTAACTGGGGCCAACGTCCTGACTTTC
few	TRBV29-1	TRBJ1-1	TRBD1	CSVGGTGRVNTEAFF	TGCAGCGTTGGAGGGACAGGGCGGGTGAACACTGAAGCTTTCTTT
NA	TRBV6-2/TRBV6-3	TRBJ2-6	NA	CASSSRVRGGPGANVLTF	TGTGCCAGCAGCTCTAGGGTTCGTGGGGGCCCTGGGGCCAACGTCCTGACTTTC
once	TRBV5-4	TRBJ2-1	NA	CASSFGGGNEQFF	TGTGCCAGCAGCTTTGGGGGAGGAAATGAGCAGTTCTTC
many	TRBV20-1	TRBJ2-2	NA	CSARGRSKGNTGELFF	TGCAGTGCTAGAGGTCGAAGTAAGGGGAACACCGGGGAGCTGTTTTTT
NA	TRBV29-1	TRBJ1-5	TRBD1	CSVGGTGGNQPQHF	TGCAGCGTTGGAGGGACAGGGGGCAATCAGCCCCAGCATTTT
NA	TRBV6-5	TRBJ2-7	TRBD1	CASRRVQGAVHEQYF	TGTGCCAGCAGGCGAGTACAGGGGGCAGTCCACGAGCAGTACTTC
NA	TRBV6-1	TRBJ2-7	NA	CAGSESTPSSYEQYF	TGTGCCGGCAGTGAATCTACCCCAAGCTCCTACGAGCAGTACTTC
NA	TRBV6-2/TRBV6-3	TRBJ2-5	TRBD2	CASRPGTSGRAYF	TGTGCCAGCAGACCCGGGACTAGCGGGCGGGCGTACTTC
NA	TRBV11-3	TRBJ2-7	TRBD2	CASSLGASGRSSYEQYF	TGTGCCAGCAGCTTAGGGGCTAGCGGGAGGTCTTCCTACGAGCAGTACTTC
few	TRBV6-2/TRBV6-3	TRBJ2-7	NA	CASSYSGRNPSYEQYF	TGTGCCAGCAGTTACTCGGGCCGCAACCCGTCCTACGAGCAGTACTTC
NA	TRBV21-1	TRBJ1-2	NA	CASSKERSPGGYTF	TGTGCCAGCAGCAAAGAGCGGTCCCCCGGAGGCTACACCTTC
few	TRBV30	TRBJ1-1	NA	CAWSGQPEAFF	TGTGCCTGGAGCGGACAGCCTGAAGCTTTCTTT
NA	TRBV5-1	TRBJ2-7	TRBD1	CASQPGQAYEQYF	TGCGCCAGCCAGCCGGGACAGGCCTACGAGCAGTACTTC